The 8 T cell receptor beta chains below come from one sample, sequenced in a study of vaccination and CD4 T cells after COVID-19. These receptors' antigens are unknown. The treatment denotes: approximately 9-day PBMC culture with coronavirus spike peptide pools or control peptides (ViraFEST assay). The unexposed donor provided CD4+ T cells, which were taken before the COVID-19 pandemic (2011-2018). The study sequenced cultured CD4+ T cell DNA using the Oncomine TCR Beta short-read assay. TCRdb recomputed calls from the PCR reads with MiXCR, one row per CDR3 protein. This sample yields fewer than 9,500 distinct CDR3 sequences, of which less than 60% are seen a single time; approximately 30% belongs to the top ten. The sequenced sample consisted of CD4+ T cells from blood, cultured in vitro. These receptors all come from a human donor in good health.

This chain connects TRBV24-1 to TRBJ2-2; 7 bases are shared with TRBD1. Germline V gives CDR1 KGHDR, CDR2 SFDVKD. The V and J ends lost 1 base and 3 bases, in that order; junction bases with no gene match: 7. The length of the CDR3 is 17 residues. The chain's CDR3 is CATSDLGDRPDTGELFF. The DNA of the CDR3 is TGTGCCACCAGTGATTTAGGGGACAGACCCGACACCGGGGAGCTGTTTTTT.

The V gene is TRBV18, the J gene TRBJ2-3, with D perhaps matching TRBD1 or TRBD2 (5 bases each). The ends were cut back, 6 bases at V and 5 bases at J, with 9 bases in the middle. Germline V gene data show CDR1 as KGHSH and CDR2 as LQKENI. This CDR3 is 12 amino acids long. The DNA for the CDR3 is TGTGCCAGCTCCCCAGGGAGAGATACGCAGTATTTT. It encodes CASSPGRDTQYF.

The chain couples TRBV19 to TRBJ1-1; 8 bases align to TRBD1. The junction had 2 bases not matched to a gene; V was cut back by 3 bases and J by 2 bases. Germline V gives CDR1 LNHDA, CDR2 SQIVND (reference sequence). This CDR3 contains 14 residues. The chain's CDR3 is CASSIDRGNTEAFF. The CDR3, as DNA: TGTGCCAGTAGTATCGACAGGGGAAACACTGAAGCTTTCTTT.

There are a few counts of this clonotype. This chain uses TRBV6-2 or TRBV6-3 with TRBJ1-1; 8 bases are shared with TRBD1. J was trimmed by 4 bases and V by 6 bases; bases with no gene match: 7. The CDR3 runs to 14 residues. CDR1 MNHEY and CDR2 SVGEGT come from the germline V gene. The CDR3 DNA reads TGTGCCAGCAGGCGGACAGGGCTGGGCACTGAAGCTTTCTTT. Its protein is CASRRTGLGTEAFF.

The chain has TRBV6-4 and TRBJ2-1; 7 nucleotides agree with TRBD2. The CDR3 extends over 16 amino acids. In germline, CDR1 is MRHNA, CDR2 SNTAGT. The J segment lost 0 bases and the V segment lost 3 bases, leaving 5 bases of the junction unmatched. CDR3 sequence: CASSEVGGSSYNEQFF. The CDR3 bases are TGTGCCAGCAGTGAGGTGGGGGGGAGCTCCTACAATGAGCAGTTCTTC.

The chain has TRBV5-4 and TRBJ1-1; D possibly corresponds to TRBD1 (6 bases). Trimming shortened V by 2 bases and J by 5 bases, and 19 bases separated the two germline ends. Germline V lookup: CDR1 SGHNT, CDR2 YYREEE (reference sequence). The CDR3 runs 16 residues. CDR3 sequence (DNA): TGTGCCAGCAGCTTTTGGGGGGGGCGCGGGGTAACTGAAGCTTTCTTT. Translation: CASSFWGGRGVTEAFF. The full variable domain, completed using reference TRBV5-4 and TRBJ1-1, is ETGVTQSPTHLIKTRGQQVTLRCSSQSGHNTVSWYQQALGQGPQFIFQYYREEENGRGNFPPRFSGLQFPNYSSELNVNALELDDSALYLCASSFWGGRGVTEAFFGQGTRLTVV.

There are a few counts of this clonotype. The V gene is TRBV7-9, the J gene TRBJ1-2; 7 nucleotides align to TRBD1. V was clipped by 1 base and J by 8 bases; unmatched bases: 10. This CDR3 is built from 15 residues. Germline assignment: CDR1 SEHNR and CDR2 FQNEAQ (reference sequence). The CDR3 loop is CASSLDLDRVRGYTF. The CDR3 region has the DNA TGTGCCAGCAGCTTAGATCTCGACAGGGTACGAGGCTACACCTTC.

The chain has TRBV6-2 or TRBV6-3 and TRBJ1-6, with D unresolved. Germline CDR1 MNHEY, CDR2 SVGEGT. V lost 7 bases to trimming and J lost 7 bases, with 17 bases between them. The CDR3 sequence is 15 residues long. The CDR3 nucleotides are TGTGCCAGCATCCAGCAGCTAATGGGGAATTCACCCCTCCACTTT. This codes for CASIQQLMGNSPLHF.